This T cell receptor beta chain was sequenced during a study of T cells after posttransplantation cyclophosphamide. Findings and caveats of the study: Donor CD8+ memory clones often dominated recipient blood repertoires at later times. Skin or GI-infiltrating T cells shared few TRB sequences with blood.

Assay: immunoSEQ multiplex PCR; the TCRdb copy retains only in-frame clones and omits some. The table includes approximately 2,500 clones, less than 75% detected once. Cyclophosphamide on days +3 and +4 followed busulfan-fludarabine conditioning and a marrow graft. V was clipped by 5 bases and J by 4 bases; unmatched bases: 7. Germline loops: CDR1 SGHTA, CDR2 FQGNSA. The CDR3 is 15 residues long. This clone occurred a few times. What it binds is unknown. The specimen comprised PBMCs, sampled 30 days after allogeneic stem cell transplant with posttransplant cyclophosphamide. The chain couples TRBV7-2 to TRBJ1-3, with 8 bases that match TRBD1. This clonotype was obtained from a female patient aged 45 to 65 who received an allogeneic stem cell transplant from a related donor, was CMV-positive, and had no GVHD. These T cells may partly come from the graft donor. CDR3 nucleotide sequence: TGTGCCAGCAGCAACCGGACAGGGCTAGGAAACACCATATATTTT. Protein product: CASSNRTGLGNTIYF.